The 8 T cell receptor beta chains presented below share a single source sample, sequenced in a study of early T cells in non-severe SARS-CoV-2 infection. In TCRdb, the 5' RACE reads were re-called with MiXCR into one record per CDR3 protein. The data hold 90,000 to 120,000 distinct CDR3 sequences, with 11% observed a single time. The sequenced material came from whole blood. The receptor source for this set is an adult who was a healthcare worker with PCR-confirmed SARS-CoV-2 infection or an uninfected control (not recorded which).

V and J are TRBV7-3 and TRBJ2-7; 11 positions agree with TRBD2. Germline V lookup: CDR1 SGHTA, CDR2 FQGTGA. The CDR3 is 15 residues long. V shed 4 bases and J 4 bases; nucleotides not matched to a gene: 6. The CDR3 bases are TGTGCCAGCAGCTCCTCCGGGACTAGCGGATACGAGCAGTACTTC. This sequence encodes CASSSSGTSGYEQYF.

The CDR3 loop is CASSSTGPETQYF. The CDR3 DNA follows: TGTGCCAGCAGTTCTACAGGGCCAGAGACCCAGTACTTC. The chain employs TRBV12-3 or TRBV12-4 and TRBJ2-5; perhaps TRBD1 as D (6 bases). V gave up 4 bases and J gave up 4 bases, with 10 bases separating them. The CDR3 contains 13 residues.

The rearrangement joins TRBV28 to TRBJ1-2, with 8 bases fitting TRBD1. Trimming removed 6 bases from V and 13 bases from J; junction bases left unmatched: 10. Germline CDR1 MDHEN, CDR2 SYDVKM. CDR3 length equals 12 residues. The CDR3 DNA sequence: TGTGCCAGCAGCCCTGACAGGGGCAGAGGCACCTTC. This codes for CASSPDRGRGTF.

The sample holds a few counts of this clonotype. DNA for the CDR3: TGTGCCAGCAGCTTCCAGGGGTTTCAAGAGACCCAGTACTTC. It is translated as CASSFQGFQETQYF. The chain recombines TRBV11-2 with TRBJ2-5, with a possible D match to TRBD1 (6 bases). There are 14 residues in the CDR3. Germline V lookup: CDR1 SGHAT, CDR2 FQNNGV. The V end was cut by 3 bases, the J end by 2 bases, with 10 bases between.

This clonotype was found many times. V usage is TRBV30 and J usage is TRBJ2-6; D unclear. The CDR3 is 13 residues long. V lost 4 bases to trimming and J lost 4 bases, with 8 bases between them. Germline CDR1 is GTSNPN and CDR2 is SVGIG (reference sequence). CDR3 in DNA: TGTGCCTGGACCCAAGCGGGGGCCAACGTCCTGACTTTC. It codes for CAWTQAGANVLTF.

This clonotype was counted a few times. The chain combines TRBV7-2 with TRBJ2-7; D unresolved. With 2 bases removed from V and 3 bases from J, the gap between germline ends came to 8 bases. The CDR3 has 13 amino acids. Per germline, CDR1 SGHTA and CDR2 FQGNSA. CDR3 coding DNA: TGTGCCAGCAGCTTATACGTTGACTACGAGCAGTACTTC. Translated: CASSLYVDYEQYF.

The CDR3, as DNA: TGTGCCAGCAGCGTCGTAGGAGCTAACTATGGCTACACCTTC. This encodes CASSVVGANYGYTF. V usage is TRBV7-9 and J usage is TRBJ1-2; D gene unclear. The CDR3 length is 14 residues. The germline V gene encodes CDR1 SEHNR and CDR2 FQNEAQ (reference sequence). V was cut by 5 bases and J by 0 bases, with 10 bases left in between.

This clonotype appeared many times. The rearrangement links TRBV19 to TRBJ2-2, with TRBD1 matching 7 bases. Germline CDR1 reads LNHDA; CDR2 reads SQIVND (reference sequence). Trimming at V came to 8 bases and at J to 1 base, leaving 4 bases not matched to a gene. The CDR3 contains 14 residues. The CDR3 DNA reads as TGTGCCAGTGGACGACAGGGGAACACCGGGGAGCTGTTTTTT. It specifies CASGRQGNTGELFF.